These 22 T cell receptor beta chains originate from one sample sequenced in a study of cytomegalovirus exposure and HLA in healthy donors (dated by TCRdb to about 2017). Preparation of the library involved the immunoSEQ multiplex PCR assay. For the multiplex PCR, a mixture combining 60 forward primers for TCR Vbeta segments and 13 reverse primers for TCR Jbeta segments was used. Sourced from immuneACCESS, this table was stored by TCRdb with only in-frame sequences that have V and J called. A share of the clones is absent; for the studies checked, an unresolved V gene accounts for under half, and the remainder has no known explanation. The sample table records roughly 110,000 clones; 76% of these occur just once. Clones ranked in the top ten supply around 12% of the sample. The sample taken for sequencing was PBMCs. The receptor source for this set is a woman between 40 and 55 years old in good health and CMV-seropositive.

The chain joins TRBV18 to TRBJ2-7; D call uncertain. Trimming left V 3 bases short and J 1 base short, with 13 bases between. In germline, CDR1 is KGHSH, CDR2 LQKENI. There are 15 residues in the CDR3. In DNA form, the CDR3 reads TGTGCCAGCTCACCCGGAGTTCCCCCGTCCTACGAGCAGTACTTC. This gives the protein CASSPGVPPSYEQYF.

The rearrangement joins TRBV7-9 to TRBJ1-1; 11 bases agree with TRBD1. The CDR3 is made up of 15 amino acids. The J segment lost 4 bases and the V segment lost 7 bases, leaving 8 bases of the junction unmatched. The germline gives CDR1 SEHNR, CDR2 FQNEAQ (reference sequence). CDR3 protein: CASTTPGTGGTEAFF. The CDR3 DNA follows: TGTGCCAGCACTACTCCCGGGACAGGGGGCACTGAAGCTTTCTTT.

The chain couples TRBV19 to TRBJ1-1, with D possibly matching TRBD1 (5 bases). CDR1 is LNHDA, CDR2 SQIVND, per germline (reference sequence). The germline V and J ends were trimmed by 5 bases and 2 bases, with 9 bases remaining between them. CDR3 length: 13 amino acids. The CDR3 nucleotides read TGTGCCAGTAGTGTCGGACAAAACACTGAAGCTTTCTTT. It encodes CASSVGQNTEAFF.

The J gene is TRBJ2-5, the V gene TRBV9; 12 bases align to TRBD2. V trimming: 5 bases; J trimming: 4 bases; junction bases outside the gene matches: 9. CDR1 SGDLS and CDR2 YYNGEE come from the germline V gene. This CDR3 contains 16 residues. As DNA, the CDR3 is TGTGCCAGCAGTGGCCTAGCGGGGGGGCCGGGAGAGACCCAGTACTTC. Its protein is CASSGLAGGPGETQYF.

The sample holds one count of this clone. This chain joins TRBV5-5 and TRBJ1-2, with D possibly matching TRBD1 (6 bases). Between the trimmed V and J ends, which lost 0 bases and 0 bases, there was a span of 9 bases. Germline CDR1 and CDR2: SGHKS and YYEKEE (reference sequence). The CDR3 sequence is 15 residues long. The CDR3 loop reads CASSLARGPNYGYTF. The CDR3 DNA follows: TGTGCCAGCAGCTTGGCCAGGGGCCCTAACTATGGCTACACCTTC.

This clone was recorded only once. V usage is TRBV19 and J usage is TRBJ2-5; 10 bases line up with TRBD1. V lost 6 bases, J lost 2 bases, and 6 bases stayed unmatched. Germline V lookup: CDR1 LNHDA, CDR2 SQIVND (reference sequence). This CDR3 spans 15 amino acids. The CDR3 DNA is TGTGCCAGTAGGTCGGGACAGGGGAGTCAAGAGACCCAGTACTTC. As protein: CASRSGQGSQETQYF.

The chain's CDR3 is CASRDSLGPQHF. The CDR3 nucleotides read TGTGCCAGCAGGGACAGCTTAGGGCCCCAGCATTTT. The chain couples TRBV2 to TRBJ1-5; a weak D match, TRBD1 (6 bases). Deletions cut 6 bases from V and 9 bases from J, with 12 bases between. The CDR3 runs 12 residues. Germline V CDR1 and CDR2: SNHLY, FYNNEI.

The rearrangement joins TRBV4-1 to TRBJ1-5, with unresolved D. The length of the CDR3 is 14 residues. Looked up from germline, CDR1 is MGHRA and CDR2 is YSYEKL. Trimming left V 1 base short and J 6 bases short, with 10 bases between. CDR3 in amino acids: CASSQAGYSQPQHF. CDR3 nucleotide sequence: TGCGCCAGCAGCCAAGCCGGGTACTCTCAGCCCCAGCATTTT.

This chain uses TRBV5-1 with TRBJ2-7; weak D call: TRBD1 (6 bases). V was trimmed by 0 bases and J by 3 bases, leaving 7 bases between them. The CDR3 loop spans 13 amino acids. Germline V CDR1 and CDR2: SGHRS, YFSETQ. The CDR3 bases are TGCGCCAGCAGCTTGGGGACAGTCTACGAGCAGTACTTC. Translated: CASSLGTVYEQYF.

The chain couples TRBV2 to TRBJ2-5, with 10 bases lining up with TRBD2. Germline CDR1 SNHLY, CDR2 FYNNEI. J gave up 5 bases and V 7 bases, and 16 bases lay outside the gene matches. The CDR3 contains 17 residues. Written as DNA, the CDR3 is TGTGCCAGCACTGAGACTAGCGGGTTGGGCGGTGGGGAGACCCAGTACTTC. Residues: CASTETSGLGGGETQYF. Full variable domain (remainder filled in from reference TRBV2 and TRBJ2-5): EPEVTQTPSHQVTQMGQEVILRCVPISNHLYFYWYRQILGQKVEFLVSFYNNEISEKSEIFDDQFSVERPDGSNFTLKIRSTKLEDSAMYFCASTETSGLGGGETQYFGPGTRLLVL.

The count of this clone is one. The V gene is TRBV7-9, the J gene TRBJ2-7; possibly TRBD2 for D (6 bases). Germline assignment: CDR1 SEHNR and CDR2 FQNEAQ (reference sequence). V dropped 5 bases and J dropped 5 bases, with 19 bases sitting between them. CDR3 length: 15 amino acids. CDR3 residues: CASSGGTALRNEQYF. In DNA form, the CDR3 reads TGTGCCAGCAGCGGCGGGACCGCCCTTAGGAACGAGCAGTACTTC.

The chain combines TRBV30 with TRBJ1-1; 8 positions agree with TRBD1. Per germline, CDR1 GTSNPN and CDR2 SVGIG (reference sequence). CDR3 size: 13 residues. Trimming took 4 bases from V and 14 from J; bases not matched to a gene: 15. This chain's CDR3 is CAWNLPGQVVIFF. CDR3 nucleotide sequence: TGTGCCTGGAACCTCCCGGGACAGGTGGTTATATTCTTT.

The chain combines TRBV6-6 with TRBJ1-4; 7 positions match TRBD1. Germline-derived CDR1 and CDR2 are MNHNY and SVGAGI (reference sequence). The CDR3 runs to 14 residues. J gave up 5 bases and V 7 bases, and 7 bases lay outside the gene matches. The CDR3 coding sequence is TGTGCCAGCAAAATAGGACAGGCAAATGAAAAACTGTTTTTT. This sequence encodes CASKIGQANEKLFF.

The chain uses TRBV6-5 and TRBJ2-3; TRBD2 matches 8 bases. This CDR3 is 15 amino acids long. V was pared by 3 bases and J by 1 base, with 3 bases of the junction left unmatched. Germline-derived CDR1 and CDR2 are MNHEY and SVGAGI. The CDR3 here is CASSYRSGGTDTQYF. The CDR3 nucleotides read TGTGCCAGCAGTTATCGTAGCGGGGGCACAGATACGCAGTATTTT.

This clone was seen once. The V call is TRBV29-1, the J call TRBJ2-7; 7 positions match TRBD1. In germline, CDR1 is SQVTM, CDR2 ANQGSEA. The CDR3 length is 16 residues. Trimming removed 0 bases from V and 3 bases from J; junction bases left unmatched: 11. The CDR3 DNA reads as TGCAGCGTTGAAGAAACAGGGGTTGATGGTTACTACGAGCAGTACTTC. Residues: CSVEETGVDGYYEQYF.

The rearrangement joins TRBV7-8 to TRBJ1-4, with a possible D match to TRBD1 (5 bases). V lost 2 bases to trimming and J lost 5 bases, with 9 bases between them. This CDR3 region has 14 residues. The V gene's germline CDR1 is SGHVS and CDR2 FQNEAQ. CDR3 DNA: TGTGCCAGCAGCTTAAGACAGTCCAATGAAAAACTGTTTTTT. Translation gives CASSLRQSNEKLFF. Full variable domain (remainder filled in from reference TRBV7-8 and TRBJ1-4): GAGVSQSPRYKVAKRGQDVALRCDPISGHVSLFWYQQALGQGPEFLTYFQNEAQLDKSGLPSDRFFAERPEGSVSTLKIQRTQQEDSAVYLCASSLRQSNEKLFFGSGTQLSVL.

This clone was detected only a few times. J is TRBJ2-2 and V is TRBV27; 7 bases are shared with TRBD1. V lost 6 bases, J lost 2 bases, and 9 bases stayed unmatched. In germline, CDR1 is MNHEY, CDR2 SMNVEV (reference sequence). The CDR3 loop spans 16 amino acids. The CDR3 bases are TGTGCCAGCAGAAAGTCGGGGACAGCTAACACCGGGGAGCTGTTTTTT. It is translated as CASRKSGTANTGELFF.

The chain combines TRBV6-4 with TRBJ1-2; D gene unclear. Germline V CDR1 and CDR2: MRHNA, SNTAGT. This CDR3 contains 17 residues. V lost 0 bases and J 2 bases, leaving 16 bases between the germline ends. The CDR3 DNA sequence: TGTGCCAGCAGTGACTCTCCGACGTCCGGGAGAAACTATGGCTACACCTTC. Its translation is CASSDSPTSGRNYGYTF.

This sequence joins TRBV2 and TRBJ2-7, with TRBD1 identical over 9 bases. V lost 6 bases and J lost 3; bases outside the gene matches: 6. Germline V CDR1 and CDR2: SNHLY, FYNNEI. The CDR3 is 14 residues long. The CDR3 spells CASRVDRGDYEQYF. CDR3 coding DNA: TGTGCCAGCAGGGTTGACAGGGGGGACTACGAGCAGTACTTC.

The CDR3 region has the DNA TGTGCCAGCAGCTTAGATCGGGCAGGACATCGGGAGACCCAGTACTTC. As protein: CASSLDRAGHRETQYF. The chain couples TRBV11-2 to TRBJ2-5; a possible D gene is TRBD1 (5 bases). Germline CDR1 and CDR2: SGHAT and FQNNGV. V gave up 0 bases and J gave up 5 bases, with 16 bases separating them. The CDR3 is 16 amino acids. Variable domain in full (rest from reference TRBV11-2 and TRBJ2-5): EAGVAQSPRYKIIEKRQSVAFWCNPISGHATLYWYQQILGQGPKLLIQFQNNGVVDDSQLPKDRFSAERLKGVDSTLKIQPAKLEDSAVYLCASSLDRAGHRETQYFGPGTRLLVL.

V is TRBV30 and J is TRBJ1-2; 9 nucleotides line up with TRBD1. The CDR3 extends over 12 amino acids. With 8 bases clipped from V and 4 bases from J, the junction kept 5 bases outside the gene matches. Germline loops: CDR1 GTSNPN, CDR2 SVGIG (reference sequence). The CDR3 nucleotides are TGTGCCAGCCGGGACAGGGTCTATGGCTACACCTTC. This sequence encodes CASRDRVYGYTF.

The chain has TRBV7-8 and TRBJ1-2, with D possibly being TRBD1 (5 bases). The CDR3 has 16 residues. In germline, CDR1 is SGHVS, CDR2 FQNEAQ. V was clipped by 5 bases and J by 8 bases, with 24 bases between them. CDR3 nucleotide sequence: TGTGCCAGCAGCCCCTACACCGGGGGAGGAGGAGACGGCTACACCTTC. Translating it yields CASSPYTGGGGDGYTF.